This T cell receptor beta chain emerged from a study of OX40 agonist ivuxolimab in advanced cancers. Study-level information: Ivuxolimab, an antibody that agonizes OX40 (CD134), was administered to the patients. A partial response was reached by three patients: one with hepatocellular carcinoma and two with cutaneous melanoma.

Patients who had autoimmune disease history or got systemic immunosuppression were left out. TCRdb's copy holds only in-frame clones and misses some; the assay was immunoSEQ multiplex PCR. Of under 75,000 clones in the sample, approximately 90% were seen once. CDR1 is MDHEN and CDR2 is SYDVKM in the germline V gene. This CDR3 has 16 amino acids. The germline V and J ends were trimmed by 2 bases and 3 bases, with 17 bases remaining between them. This clone appeared once. What it binds is unknown. The study, taken as a whole, reports: The investigators did not determine what antigen specificity the expanded peripheral T cells had.

This TCR was sampled from an adult with an advanced solid tumor such as melanoma, head and neck, liver or kidney cancer. Specimen: CD4+ or CD8+ T cells sorted from blood, collected in a trial of the OX40 agonist ivuxolimab. This sequence joins TRBV28 and TRBJ2-7; D assignment may be TRBD1 or TRBD2 (5 bases each). The CDR3 is CASSLPTGTAVYEQYF. CDR3 DNA: TGTGCCAGCAGTTTACCGACCGGGACCGCTGTCTACGAGCAGTACTTC.